This record concerns one TCR beta chain sequence. Its antigen is still unknown. The data stem from a study of OX40 agonist ivuxolimab in advanced cancers. Overall study: With ivuxolimab, an agonistic anti-OX40 (CD134) antibody, patients were treated. Patients treated during dose escalation were battling hepatocellular carcinoma, melanoma, renal cell or head and neck cancer. Study results and caveats: Expanded clones were, on average, more numerous among CD8+ T cells than CD4+.

Sampling times: baseline, cycle 4 day 1, cycle 7 day 1. Some clones are missing from TCRdb's copy, which holds only in-frame ones; the method was immunoSEQ multiplex PCR. The sample has about 58,000 clones, roughly 80% seen once. The V and J ends lost 5 bases and 1 base, in that order; junction bases with no gene match: 14. CDR1 and CDR2 from the germline V gene are SGHNT and YENEEA. The CDR3 has 18 residues. The sample was CD4+ or CD8+ T cells sorted from blood, taken in a trial of the OX40 agonist ivuxolimab. The genes are TRBV11-3 and TRBJ2-1; TRBD2 aligns across 7 bases. This clonotype was obtained from an adult with an advanced solid tumor such as melanoma, head and neck, liver or kidney cancer. The CDR3 protein is CASSPGWVAGGSYNEQFF. CDR3 DNA: TGTGCCAGCAGCCCTGGGTGGGTAGCGGGTGGGTCCTACAATGAGCAGTTCTTC.